Listed below are T cell receptor beta chains from one sample, sequenced in a study of CD4+ T cells in melanoma. Profiled with immunoSEQ multiplex PCR; TCRdb holds only in-frame clones, not every one. The sample lists about 6,700 clones; approximately 70% were seen once. Sequenced material: cells from a culture (not recorded whether cultured in vitro). These receptor sequences come from a human donor with melanoma. CDR3s include the opening cysteine and the closing phenylalanine or tryptophan. A D gene is named only where the DNA matches it firmly. Only part of the rows carry a size: once, few, many, or a class if the clone is expanded.

-	TRBV30	-	TRBJ1-2	CACGDGQPHGYTF	TGTGCCTGTGGGGACGGCCAGCCGCATGGCTACACCTTC
-	TRBV15	-	TRBJ2-6	CATTKGHGANVLTF	TGTGCCACCACGAAGGGGCATGGGGCCAACGTCCTGACTTTC
-	TRBV5-6	-	TRBJ2-7	CASSGLDTGGVYEQYF	TGTGCCAGCAGCGGACTGGACACGGGCGGGGTCTACGAGCAGTACTTC
few	TRBV27	-	TRBJ1-1	CASSSTGVGAFF	TGTGCCAGCAGTTCCACGGGGGTCGGAGCTTTCTTT
-	TRBV2	TRBD1	TRBJ2-3	CASQGQGATDTQYF	TGTGCCAGCCAGGGACAGGGGGCGACCGATACGCAGTATTTT
-	TRBV24-1	TRBD1	TRBJ2-1	CATSDHRDRRYNEQFF	TGTGCCACCAGTGACCACCGGGACAGGCGCTACAATGAGCAGTTCTTC
-	TRBV6-2/TRBV6-3	TRBD1	TRBJ2-3	CASSYSHRGSTDTQYF	TGTGCCAGCAGTTACAGCCACAGGGGGAGCACAGATACGCAGTATTTT
-	TRBV7-2	TRBD1	TRBJ1-2	CASSPGQGARFDGYTF	TGTGCCAGCAGCCCGGGACAGGGGGCCAGGTTCGATGGCTACACCTTC
medium-sized	TRBV7-2	-	TRBJ2-5	CASSRELETQYF	TGTGCCAGCAGCCGCGAGCTAGAGACCCAGTACTTC
-	TRBV3-1/TRBV3-2	TRBD2	TRBJ2-5	CASSQGTSGGETQYF	TGTGCCAGCAGCCAGGGGACTAGCGGGGGGGAGACCCAGTACTTC
once	TRBV19	-	TRBJ1-5	CASRGGAAGPQHF	TGTGCCAGTAGAGGGGGTGCGGCAGGTCCCCAGCATTTT
-	TRBV9	-	TRBJ2-2	CASTRTGELFF	TGTGCCAGCACGAGAACCGGGGAGCTGTTTTTT
few	TRBV28	TRBD1	TRBJ1-2	CASRYYRDRYNYGYTF	TGTGCCAGCAGATATTACCGGGACAGATATAACTATGGCTACACCTTC
few	TRBV7-9	TRBD1	TRBJ1-1	CASMRTGNTEAFF	TGTGCCAGCATGCGGACAGGGAACACTGAAGCTTTCTTT
-	TRBV5-4	TRBD2	TRBJ2-1	CASSLYFLAGNEQFF	TGTGCCAGCAGCTTATATTTTCTAGCGGGCAATGAGCAGTTCTTC
-	TRBV29-1	-	TRBJ1-1	CSVEFGLENTEAFF	TGCAGCGTTGAATTTGGATTGGAGAACACTGAAGCTTTCTTT
-	TRBV5-5	-	TRBJ2-5	CASSPREVVQETQYF	TGTGCCAGCAGCCCGAGGGAAGTGGTCCAAGAGACCCAGTACTTC
-	TRBV27	-	TRBJ1-2	CASRAWGYGYTF	TGTGCCAGCAGGGCATGGGGGTATGGCTACACCTTC
-	TRBV5-3	TRBD1	TRBJ2-7	CARSIPGTDRREQYF	TGTGCCAGAAGCATTCCCGGGACAGACCGGCGCGAGCAGTACTTC
once	TRBV5-8	TRBD1	TRBJ2-3	CASSSPGQGTDTQYF	TGTGCCAGCAGCTCCCCGGGACAGGGCACAGATACGCAGTATTTT
few	TRBV6-2/TRBV6-3	-	TRBJ2-7	CASSYSSDKDLPYFSYEQYF	TGTGCCAGCAGTTACTCCTCAGATAAAGACCTACCTTATTTCTCCTACGAGCAGTACTTC
-	TRBV18	TRBD2	TRBJ2-2	CASSPNSGRNTGELFF	TGTGCCAGCTCACCAAATAGCGGGCGGAACACCGGGGAGCTGTTTTTT
-	TRBV13	-	TRBJ2-2	CASSFAGGTGELFF	TGTGCCAGCAGCTTTGCAGGAGGGACCGGGGAGCTGTTTTTT
-	TRBV19	-	TRBJ1-1	CASSILDTNTEAFF	TGTGCCAGTAGTATCTTGGACACCAACACTGAAGCTTTCTTT
-	TRBV5-8	TRBD2	TRBJ2-3	CASSGSGGVPTQYF	TGTGCCAGCAGCGGAAGCGGGGGGGTTCCTACGCAGTATTTT
-	TRBV7-8	-	TRBJ1-1	CASRDYANTEAFF	TGTGCCAGCAGGGATTATGCTAACACTGAAGCTTTCTTT
medium-sized	TRBV28	-	TRBJ1-2	CASRKLIGEQNYGYTF	TGTGCCAGCAGGAAACTCATAGGGGAACAAAACTATGGCTACACCTTC
few	TRBV7-9	-	TRBJ1-1	CASSSIGGGTEAFF	TGTGCCAGCAGCTCCATAGGTGGGGGTACTGAAGCTTTCTTT
once	TRBV28	TRBD1	TRBJ1-1	CASSVTGVNTEAFF	TGTGCCAGCAGTGTAACAGGGGTGAACACTGAAGCTTTCTTT
-	TRBV27	TRBD1	TRBJ2-5	CASSLQGQVGTQYF	TGTGCCAGCAGTCTACAAGGACAGGTGGGGACCCAGTACTTC
once	TRBV11-2	-	TRBJ2-3	CASSSRGRGSTDTQYF	TGTGCCAGCAGCTCCCGGGGCCGGGGTAGCACAGATACGCAGTATTTT
-	TRBV6-6	-	TRBJ2-7	CASSPEDSPFYEQYF	TGTGCCAGCAGTCCAGAGGACAGCCCATTCTACGAGCAGTACTTC
once	TRBV5-4	-	TRBJ1-2	CASSPPGYGGYTF	TGTGCCAGCAGCCCCCCGGGCTACGGGGGCTACACCTTC